This T cell receptor beta chain was sequenced for a study of blood T cell repertoires in COVID-19 (dated by TCRdb to about 2020). General notes on the study: Samples from collaborators originated in the United States, Italy and Spain and spanned both the acute and convalescent phases of COVID-19. The material from the prospective study consisted of cDNA or gDNA derived from T cells, B-cell-depleted T cells, or PBMCs. Subjects who had been exposed to COVID-19, were actively infected with it, or had recovered from it provided the deeply sampled blood TCRbeta repertoires that made up the dataset. The repertoires were released in a freely available public database intended as a resource for research on the immune response to SARS-CoV-2. Samples came from the ongoing ImmuneRACE study (first 160 participants) plus 1,254 subjects from 6 global collaborators. Sample metadata almost always included a de-identified subject ID, COVID-19 status, age in years and sex. Where HLA class I and class II types were available, the types were taken from metadata supplied by the sample provider, not from assay-based typing.

General findings and caveats noted by the study authors: How much clinical and demographic metadata was included differed by source and by participant, and the metadata was provided uncurated.

CDR1 and CDR2, looked up from the germline V gene, are SGHTA and FQGNSA. The CDR3, cysteine through phenylalanine, is 15 amino acids long. Only the CDR3 region is kept as DNA, spanning 45 bases read in frame from base 1. Here V drops 2 bases and J drops 6 bases, and the junction holds 5 bases not matched to any gene. At one collaborating source in Seattle, patients were enrolled during active infection and were followed longitudinally through the course of disease. Whole blood was collected in K2EDTA tubes by collaborating institutions according to the institutions' own protocols. For TCRbeta analysis, collaborators shipped samples as frozen whole blood, isolated PBMCs, or DNA extracted from either of those sample types. On this clone: Its antigen target is currently unknown. Base qualities are not recorded, but no much larger clone differs from it by a single base.

TCRbeta CDR3 regions were amplified from genomic DNA by means of the immunoSEQ Assay, a bias-controlled multiplex PCR. As for the original processing: The number of nucleated cells in each sample was estimated by amplification of reference gene primers within the assay. To quantify the absolute abundance of each unique TCRbeta CDR3 rearrangement, sequence reads were collapsed and filtered. For each sample, productive Simpson clonality was calculated as the square root of Simpson's diversity index across productive rearrangements. TCRdb provides this immuneACCESS table in a form limited to in-frame rearrangements. Some clones are lacking; in checked studies, under half of them reflect an unresolved V gene, and why the rest are absent is not known. Clone size and the V and J calls come from that table; the DNA yielded D and trimming. Counted in this sample were roughly 180,000 clones; roughly 78% of them appeared once. 8% to 8.5% of the sample goes to the ten largest clones.

Sequenced: peripheral blood. The rearrangement combines TRBV7-2 with TRBJ2-1, and TRBD2 aligns with 9 junction nucleotides. The clonotype comes from a woman between 55 and 75 years old with COVID-19, enrolled during active disease. For the CDR3, the sequence is CASSLSATSGNEQFF. Here is the DNA: TGTGCCAGCAGCTTATCGGCGACTAGCGGCAATGAGCAGTTCTTC.